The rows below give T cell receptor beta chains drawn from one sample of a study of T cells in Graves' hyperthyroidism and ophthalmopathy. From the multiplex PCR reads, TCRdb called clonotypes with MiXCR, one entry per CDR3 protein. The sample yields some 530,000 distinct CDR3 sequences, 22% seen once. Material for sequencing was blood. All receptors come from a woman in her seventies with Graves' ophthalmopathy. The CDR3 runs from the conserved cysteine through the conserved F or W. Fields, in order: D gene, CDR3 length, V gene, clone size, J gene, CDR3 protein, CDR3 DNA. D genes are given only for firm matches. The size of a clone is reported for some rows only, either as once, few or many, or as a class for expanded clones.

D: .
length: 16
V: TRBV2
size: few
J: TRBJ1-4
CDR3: CASSANSISLGEKLFF
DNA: TGTGCCAGCAGTGCTAACTCGATCTCTCTGGGAGAAAAACTGTTTTTT

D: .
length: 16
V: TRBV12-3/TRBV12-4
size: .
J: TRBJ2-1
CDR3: CASSGLGGFSYNEQFF
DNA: TGTGCCAGCAGTGGACTCGGGGGTTTCTCCTACAATGAGCAGTTCTTC

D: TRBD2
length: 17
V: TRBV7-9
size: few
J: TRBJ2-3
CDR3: CASSLGSGRGSTDTQYF
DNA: TGTGCCAGCAGCTTAGGTAGCGGGAGGGGCAGCACAGATACGCAGTATTTT

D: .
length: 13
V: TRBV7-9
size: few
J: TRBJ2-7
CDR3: CASSLQVTYEQYF
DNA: TGTGCCAGCAGCCTTCAGGTTACCTACGAGCAGTACTTC

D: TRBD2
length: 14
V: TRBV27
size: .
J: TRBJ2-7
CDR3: CASSLREGVGEQYF
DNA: TGTGCCAGCAGTTTGAGGGAGGGAGTCGGCGAGCAGTACTTC

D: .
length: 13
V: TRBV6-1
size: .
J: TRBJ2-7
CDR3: CASNIRTAYEQYF
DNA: TGTGCCAGCAACATAAGGACTGCCTACGAGCAGTACTTC

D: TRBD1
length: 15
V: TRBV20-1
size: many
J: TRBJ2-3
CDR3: CSASDPGQGTDTQYF
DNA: TGCAGTGCTAGCGATCCGGGACAGGGTACAGATACGCAGTATTTT

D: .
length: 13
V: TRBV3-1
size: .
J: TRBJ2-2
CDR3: CASSHGGAGELFF
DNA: TGTGCCAGCAGCCATGGGGGTGCCGGGGAGCTGTTTTTT

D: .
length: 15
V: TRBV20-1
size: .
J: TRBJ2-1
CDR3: CSARGWKGAQNEQFF
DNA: TGCAGTGCTAGGGGCTGGAAAGGGGCGCAAAATGAGCAGTTCTTC

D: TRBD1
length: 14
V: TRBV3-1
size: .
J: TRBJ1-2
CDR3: CASSQRGQGGVYTF
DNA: TGTGCCAGCAGCCAACGTGGACAGGGCGGAGTCTACACCTTC

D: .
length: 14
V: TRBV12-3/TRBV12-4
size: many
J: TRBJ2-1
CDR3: CASRGLAKRGEQFF
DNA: TGTGCCAGCAGGGGACTGGCTAAACGGGGTGAGCAGTTCTTC

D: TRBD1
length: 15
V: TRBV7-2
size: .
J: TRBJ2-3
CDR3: CASSSWTGEIDTQYF
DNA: TGTGCCAGCAGCTCATGGACAGGGGAAATAGATACGCAGTATTTT

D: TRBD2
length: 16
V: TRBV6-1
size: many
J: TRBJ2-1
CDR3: CASRRKPGLAASEQFF
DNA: TGTGCCAGCAGAAGGAAACCGGGACTAGCTGCCAGTGAGCAGTTCTTC

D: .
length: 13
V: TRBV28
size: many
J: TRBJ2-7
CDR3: CASGKGRSYEQYF
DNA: TGTGCCAGCGGGAAGGGAAGGTCCTACGAGCAGTACTTC

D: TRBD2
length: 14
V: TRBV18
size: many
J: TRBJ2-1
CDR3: CASSPPLRETEQFF
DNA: TGTGCCAGCTCACCACCCTTGCGGGAGACTGAGCAGTTCTTC

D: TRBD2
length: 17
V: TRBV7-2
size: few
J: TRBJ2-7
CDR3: CASSQRGTSGIGGKQYF
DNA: TGTGCCAGCAGCCAGAGGGGGACTAGCGGGATAGGCGGCAAGCAGTACTTC

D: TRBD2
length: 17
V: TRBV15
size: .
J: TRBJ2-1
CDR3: CATSSGLKAGEYNEQFF
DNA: TGTGCCACCAGCTCCGGACTGAAAGCGGGGGAATACAATGAGCAGTTCTTC

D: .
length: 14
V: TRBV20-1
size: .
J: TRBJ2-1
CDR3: CSARDQRLGGEQFF
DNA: TGCAGTGCTAGAGATCAACGCCTCGGAGGTGAGCAGTTCTTC

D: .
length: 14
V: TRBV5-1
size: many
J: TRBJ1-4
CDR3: CASSLYGGDEKLFF
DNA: TGCGCCAGCAGCTTGTACGGAGGGGATGAAAAACTGTTTTTT

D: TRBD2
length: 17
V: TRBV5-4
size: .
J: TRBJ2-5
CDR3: CASSRGGLAGVGETQYF
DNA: TGTGCCAGCAGTCGTGGGGGACTAGCGGGAGTTGGAGAGACCCAGTACTTC

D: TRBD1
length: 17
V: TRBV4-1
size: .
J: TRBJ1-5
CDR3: CASSLTGTGISNQPQHF
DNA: TGCGCCAGCAGCCTTACCGGGACAGGGATTAGCAATCAGCCCCAGCATTTT

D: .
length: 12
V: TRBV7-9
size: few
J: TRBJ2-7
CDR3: CASSRDSGEQYF
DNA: TGTGCCAGCAGCCGGGACTCGGGTGAGCAGTACTTC

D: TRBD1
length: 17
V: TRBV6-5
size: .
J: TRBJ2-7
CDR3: CASSLQPEGQGSYEQYF
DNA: TGTGCCAGCAGTCTACAGCCCGAGGGACAGGGTTCCTACGAGCAGTACTTC

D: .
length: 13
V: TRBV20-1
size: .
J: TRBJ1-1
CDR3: CSPRDQANTEAFF
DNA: TGCAGTCCTAGAGATCAGGCCAACACTGAAGCTTTCTTT

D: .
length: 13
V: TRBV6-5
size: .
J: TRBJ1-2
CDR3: CASSYLPNYGYTF
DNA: TGTGCCAGCAGTTACCTTCCTAACTATGGCTACACCTTC

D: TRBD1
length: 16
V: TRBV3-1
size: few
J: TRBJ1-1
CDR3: CASSLPPGTGDTEAFF
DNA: TGTGCCAGCAGCCTCCCCCCCGGGACAGGGGACACTGAAGCTTTCTTT

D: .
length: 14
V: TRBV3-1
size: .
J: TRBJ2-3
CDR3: CASSRGRVTDTQYF
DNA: TGTGCCAGCAGCCGCGGCAGGGTAACAGATACGCAGTATTTT

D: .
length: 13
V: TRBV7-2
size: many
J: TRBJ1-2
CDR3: CASSLGINYGYTF
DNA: TGTGCCAGCAGCTTAGGGATAAACTATGGCTACACCTTC

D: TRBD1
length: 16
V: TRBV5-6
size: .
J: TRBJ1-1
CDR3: CASSSGTGGENTEAFF
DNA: TGTGCCAGCAGCTCTGGGACAGGGGGAGAGAACACTGAAGCTTTCTTT

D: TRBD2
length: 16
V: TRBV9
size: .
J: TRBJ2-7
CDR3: CASSVGGRTSSYEQYF
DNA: TGTGCCAGCAGCGTAGGTGGCAGGACTAGCTCCTACGAGCAGTACTTC

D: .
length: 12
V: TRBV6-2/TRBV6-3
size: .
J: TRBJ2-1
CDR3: CASSPVQTGQFF
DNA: TGTGCCAGCAGTCCCGTTCAAACCGGGCAGTTCTTC

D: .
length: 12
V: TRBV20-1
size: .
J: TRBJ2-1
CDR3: CSARPQYNEQFF
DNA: TGCAGTGCTAGACCCCAGTACAATGAGCAGTTCTTC

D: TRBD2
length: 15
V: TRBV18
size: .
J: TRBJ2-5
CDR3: CASPPAGLAGETQYF
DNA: TGTGCCAGCCCACCGGCCGGACTAGCGGGAGAGACCCAGTACTTC

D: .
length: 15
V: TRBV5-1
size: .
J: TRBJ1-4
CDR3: CASSLVGATNEKLFF
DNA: TGCGCCAGCAGCTTGGTCGGGGCCACAAATGAAAAACTGTTTTTT

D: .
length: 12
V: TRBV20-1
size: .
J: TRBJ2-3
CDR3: CSAVGTTDTQYF
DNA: TGCAGTGCCGTCGGGACCACAGATACGCAGTATTTT

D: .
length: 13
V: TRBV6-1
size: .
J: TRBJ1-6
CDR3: CASSESRTEPLHF
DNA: TGTGCCAGCAGTGAAAGCCGGACGGAGCCCCTCCACTTT

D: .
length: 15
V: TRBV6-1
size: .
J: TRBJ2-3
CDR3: CASRREISHTDTQYF
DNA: TGTGCCAGCAGAAGGGAGATCTCTCACACAGATACGCAGTATTTT

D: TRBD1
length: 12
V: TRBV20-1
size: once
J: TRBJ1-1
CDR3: CSAPRTGGGAFF
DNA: TGCAGTGCTCCTAGGACAGGGGGCGGAGCTTTCTTT

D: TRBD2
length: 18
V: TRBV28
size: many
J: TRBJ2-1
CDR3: CASRTLGLAGGGVNEQFF
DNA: TGTGCCAGCAGGACACTCGGACTAGCGGGAGGGGGGGTAAATGAGCAGTTCTTC

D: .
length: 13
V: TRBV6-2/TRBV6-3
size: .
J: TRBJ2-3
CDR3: CASSAQPPEVRYF
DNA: TGTGCCAGCAGTGCCCAGCCCCCCGAGGTACGGTATTTT

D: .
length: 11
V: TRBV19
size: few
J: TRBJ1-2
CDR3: CARITGFGYTF
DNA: TGTGCCAGAATTACAGGGTTTGGCTACACCTTC

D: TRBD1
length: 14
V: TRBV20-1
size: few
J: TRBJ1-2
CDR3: CSATDRGGREGYTF
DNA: TGCAGTGCTACTGACAGGGGGGGTCGAGAGGGCTACACCTTC

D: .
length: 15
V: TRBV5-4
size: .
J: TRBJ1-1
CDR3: CASSSPQSLNTEAFF
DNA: TGTGCCAGCAGCTCGCCACAGAGCCTGAACACTGAAGCTTTCTTT

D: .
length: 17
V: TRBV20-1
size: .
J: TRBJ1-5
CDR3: CSAGDPLRGVSNQPQHF
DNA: TGCAGTGCGGGCGATCCTCTCCGGGGGGTTAGCAATCAGCCCCAGCATTTT

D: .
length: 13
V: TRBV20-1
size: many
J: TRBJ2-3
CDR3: CSALWRATDTQYF
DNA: TGCAGTGCTTTGTGGAGGGCCACAGATACGCAGTATTTT

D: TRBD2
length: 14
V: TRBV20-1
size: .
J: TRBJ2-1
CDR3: CSATERESYNEQFF
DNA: TGCAGTGCGACGGAGCGGGAGTCCTACAATGAGCAGTTCTTC

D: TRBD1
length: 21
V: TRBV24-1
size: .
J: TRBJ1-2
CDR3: CATSDKARARGLVPINYGYTF
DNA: TGTGCCACCAGTGACAAGGCCAGGGCCAGGGGGCTCGTACCGATTAACTATGGCTACACCTTC

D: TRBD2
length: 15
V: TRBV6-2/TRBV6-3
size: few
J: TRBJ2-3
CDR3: CASRPGGRGTDTQYF
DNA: TGTGCCAGCAGGCCGGGGGGGCGCGGCACAGATACGCAGTATTTT